These T cell receptor beta chains were read from a single sample in a study of glioma-infiltrating T cells after dendritic cell vaccination. Libraries were prepared by immunoSEQ multiplex PCR; TCRdb keeps only in-frame clonotypes and omits some of them. The sample holds fewer than 45,000 clones; about 80% are singletons and the top ten take about 7.8%. This specimen was blood, taken before dendritic cell vaccination. These receptor sequences come from a human donor with glioblastoma. Each CDR3 is given with its conserved first and last residue. A D gene is named only where the DNA matches it firmly. The size entry is marked missing in some rows and otherwise reads once, few, many or a size class.

TRBJ1-2 - TRBV7-3 TRBD1 TGTGCCAGCAGCCCAGGGGGCTCTAACTATGGCTACACCTTC CASSPGGSNYGYTF
TRBJ2-1 - TRBV15 TRBD1 TGTGCCACCAGCGGGGACAGGGCGCGAAATGAGCAGTTCTTC CATSGDRARNEQFF
TRBJ2-7 - TRBV11-2 - TGTGCCAGCAGCGCGGGACAGTCGGGGGAGCAGTACTTC CASSAGQSGEQYF
TRBJ1-5 - TRBV30 TRBD1 TGTGCCTGGAGTGTAGGGACAGGTAGCAATCAGCCCCAGCATTTT CAWSVGTGSNQPQHF
TRBJ2-7 - TRBV10-3 - TGTGCCGCGGAAGGCAACTCCTACGAGCAGTACTTC CAAEGNSYEQYF
TRBJ2-7 - TRBV5-1 TRBD1 TGCGCCAGAAGGCGGGACAGGGCGGATTCCTACGAGCAGTACTTC CARRRDRADSYEQYF
TRBJ1-1 - TRBV28 - TGTGCCAGCAGTTTATCGGGTTACACTGAAGCTTTCTTT CASSLSGYTEAFF
TRBJ1-5 - TRBV5-4 TRBD1 TGTGCCAGCAGCCCTGGACAGGGGGATCAGCCCCAGCATTTT CASSPGQGDQPQHF
TRBJ2-1 - TRBV2 - TGTGCCAGCAGCCCCGGGACACGGAATGAGCAGTTCTTC CASSPGTRNEQFF
TRBJ2-2 few TRBV5-8 TRBD2 TGCGCCAGCAGCCCAGCGGGGGGGCACACCGGGGAGCTGTTTTTT CASSPAGGHTGELFF
TRBJ2-5 - TRBV29-1 - TGCAGCCAATCTCCTAAGACCCAGTACTTC CSQSPKTQYF
TRBJ2-7 - TRBV19 TRBD1 TGTGCCAGCGGGACAGGATTCTGGCAGTACTTC CASGTGFWQYF
TRBJ2-3 - TRBV6-5 TRBD1 TGTGCCAGCAGTCGGCAGGGGGCGCAGGCAGATACGCAGTATTTT CASSRQGAQADTQYF
TRBJ1-2 once TRBV5-1 - TGCGCCAGCAGCTTGGCTGTGGGCAGCTTAGTCTACACCTTC CASSLAVGSLVYTF
TRBJ2-1 - TRBV7-7 TRBD2 TGTGCTAGCAGCCCGGGGGGGGCCTACAATGAGCAGTTCTTC CASSPGGAYNEQFF
TRBJ2-5 few TRBV7-2 TRBD2 TGTGCCAGCAGCCCTACTGTGGCTAGCGGGGGGGGAGAGACCCAGTACTTC CASSPTVASGGGETQYF
TRBJ2-5 - TRBV18 TRBD2 TGTGCCAGCTCACCATCAGCGGGGGAGGTCTGGTACCAAGAGACCCAGTACTTC CASSPSAGEVWYQETQYF